The next 5 T cell receptor beta chains were all read from a single sample in a study of CD8 T cells in ankylosing spondylitis. In TCRdb, the 5' RACE reads were re-called with MiXCR into one record per CDR3 protein. The sample lists around 140,000 distinct CDR3 sequences; approximately 10% were seen once. The specimen sequenced was blood, either unsorted or a sorted T cell fraction (not recorded which). Receptors were obtained from a female donor with ankylosing spondylitis or in good health (not recorded which).

This clonotype showed up many times. The rearrangement links TRBV18 to TRBJ1-1; tentative D call: TRBD1 (6 bases). The CDR3 has 14 amino acids. Looked up from germline, CDR1 is KGHSH and CDR2 is LQKENI. Trimming pared 1 base from V and 1 base from J, leaving 7 bases between. CDR3 sequence: CASSPRGQNTEAFF. In nucleotides, the CDR3 is TGTGCCAGCTCACCACGGGGACAGAACACTGAAGCTTTCTTT.

This clonotype was seen at least ten times. The CDR3 loop is CASREVGVRGNSPLHF. Here the CDR3 DNA reads TGTGCCAGCCGGGAGGTAGGGGTCCGGGGAAATTCACCCCTCCACTTT. The chain uses TRBV7-8 and TRBJ1-6, with a weak D call TRBD1 (5 bases). The CDR3 spans 16 residues. The V gene's germline CDR1 is SGHVS and CDR2 FQNEAQ. V dropped 8 bases and J dropped 7 bases, with 21 bases sitting between them.

At least ten counts were recorded for this clonotype. This chain links TRBV20-1 with TRBJ2-2, with unresolved D. This CDR3 is 12 amino acids long. V gave up 1 base and J gave up 4 bases, with 4 bases separating them. Germline CDR1 DFQATT, CDR2 SNEGSKA (reference sequence). CDR3 region: CSARVTTGELFF. In DNA, the CDR3 is TGCAGTGCTAGAGTCACCACCGGGGAGCTGTTTTTT.

About this clonotype: A much larger clone is a single base away; this may be a read error. V is TRBV7-9 and J is TRBJ1-3; 8 bases match TRBD1. The CDR3 runs 15 residues. Germline CDR1 and CDR2: SEHNR and FQNEAQ (reference sequence). CDR3 DNA sequence: TGTGCCGGCAGCCCAGGGGGCTCGCAACGAAACACCATATATTTT. Translating it yields CAGSPGGSQRNTIYF.

This clonotype was seen repeatedly, ten times or more. The rearrangement uses TRBV5-1 and TRBJ2-7; TRBD1 is a possible D gene (6 bases). Trimming stripped 1 base from V and 3 bases from J, with 11 bases between. The V gene's germline CDR1 is SGHRS and CDR2 YFSETQ. The CDR3 loop spans 14 amino acids. The CDR3 coding sequence is TGCGCCAGCAGCTTGAGTATGGACAGCTACGAGCAGTACTTC. Its translation is CASSLSMDSYEQYF.